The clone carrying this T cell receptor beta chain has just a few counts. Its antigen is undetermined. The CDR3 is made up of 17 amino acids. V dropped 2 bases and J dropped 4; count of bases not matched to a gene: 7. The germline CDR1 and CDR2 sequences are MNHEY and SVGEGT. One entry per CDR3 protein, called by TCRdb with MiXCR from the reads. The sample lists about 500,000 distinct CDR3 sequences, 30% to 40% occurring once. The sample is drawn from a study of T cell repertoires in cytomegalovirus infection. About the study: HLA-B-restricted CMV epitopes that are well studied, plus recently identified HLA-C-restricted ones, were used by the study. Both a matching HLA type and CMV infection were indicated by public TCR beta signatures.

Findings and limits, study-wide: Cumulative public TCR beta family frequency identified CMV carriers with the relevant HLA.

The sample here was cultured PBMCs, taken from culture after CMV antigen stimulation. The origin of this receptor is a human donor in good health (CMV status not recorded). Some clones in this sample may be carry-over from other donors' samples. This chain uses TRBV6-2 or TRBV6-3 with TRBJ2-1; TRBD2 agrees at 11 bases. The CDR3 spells CASSYAPSGRMYNEQFF. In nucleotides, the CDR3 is TGTGCCAGCAGTTACGCTCCTAGCGGGAGGATGTACAATGAGCAGTTCTTC.